The sequence of this T cell receptor (beta chain) was determined in a study of T-cell memory formation after mild COVID-19. V was trimmed by 1 base and J by 0 bases, leaving 11 bases between them. Per germline, CDR1 LGHNT and CDR2 FRNRAP. The CDR3 is 16 amino acids. This clonotype was detected only a few times. MiXCR, run by TCRdb on the 5' RACE reads, gives a single entry per CDR3 protein. This sample carries about 210,000 distinct CDR3 sequences, 10% of them seen once, and the ten largest clones take just over 3%. This receptor was identified in a man younger than 35 who had mild COVID-19 (a few samples of this study predate the infection). Cell type and time point are not known. This chain uses TRBV12-5 with TRBJ2-3; no definite D call. The sequenced material came from PBMCs or a T cell subset sorted from them (not recorded which). CDR3 sequence reads: CASGLGTPPSTDTQYF. The CDR3 DNA reads TGTGCTAGTGGTTTGGGGACGCCCCCTAGCACAGATACGCAGTATTTT.